The T cell receptor (beta chain) under discussion was sequenced for a study of beta chain features in type 1 diabetes. Study findings and constraints: A definitive answer on HLA type influencing TCRB rearrangement was not reached here. Shortening of TCRB CDR3s, moderate but significant, appeared in all four CD4+ subsets of Type 1 diabetes patients.

CDR1 SNHLY and CDR2 FYNNEI come from the germline V gene. V shed 10 bases and J 4 bases; nucleotides not matched to a gene: 2. CDR3 size: 12 residues. Expressed TCRB transcripts got sequenced, as all isolated RNA was reverse transcribed. Using immunoSEQ multiplex PCR, the repertoire was profiled, and TCRdb retains in-frame clones only, with some absent. The profile shows nearly 700,000 clones, under 15% of them singletons. For this clone: Its antigen is still unknown.

The receptor was derived from a man aged 18 to 29 with type 1 diabetes. The chain is built from TRBV2 and TRBJ1-5; 9 positions agree with TRBD1. The material sequenced was naive CD4+ T cells from blood. CDR3 sequence: CATQGANQPQHF. CDR3 DNA: TGTGCCACACAGGGGGCGAATCAGCCCCAGCATTTT.